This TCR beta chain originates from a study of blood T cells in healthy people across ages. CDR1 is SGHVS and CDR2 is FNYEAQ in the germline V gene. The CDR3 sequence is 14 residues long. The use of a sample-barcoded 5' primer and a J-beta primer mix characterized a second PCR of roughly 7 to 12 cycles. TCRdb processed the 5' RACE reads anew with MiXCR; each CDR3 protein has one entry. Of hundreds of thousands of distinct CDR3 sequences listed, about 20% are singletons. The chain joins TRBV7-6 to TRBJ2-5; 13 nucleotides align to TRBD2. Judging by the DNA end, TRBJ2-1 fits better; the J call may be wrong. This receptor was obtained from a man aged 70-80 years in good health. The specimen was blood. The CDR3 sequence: CASSETSGGSEQFF. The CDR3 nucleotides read TGTGCCAGCAGCGAGACTAGCGGGGGGAGCGAGCAGTTCTTC.